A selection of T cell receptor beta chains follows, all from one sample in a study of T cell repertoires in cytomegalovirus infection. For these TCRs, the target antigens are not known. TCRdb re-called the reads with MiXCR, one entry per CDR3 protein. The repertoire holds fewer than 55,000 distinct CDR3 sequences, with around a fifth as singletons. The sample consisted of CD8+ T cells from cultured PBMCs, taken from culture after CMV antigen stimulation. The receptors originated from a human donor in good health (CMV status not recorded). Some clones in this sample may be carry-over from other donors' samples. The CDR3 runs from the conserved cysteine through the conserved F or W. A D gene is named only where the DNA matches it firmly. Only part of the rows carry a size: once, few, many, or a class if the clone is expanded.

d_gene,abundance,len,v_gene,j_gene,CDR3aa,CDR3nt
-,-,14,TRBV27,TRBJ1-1,CASSLVGGITEAFF,TGTGCCAGCAGTTTAGTCGGGGGCATCACTGAAGCTTTCTTT
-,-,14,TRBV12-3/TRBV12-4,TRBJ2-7,CASSLAADLYEQYF,TGTGCCAGCAGTTTAGCGGCGGATTTGTACGAGCAGTACTTC
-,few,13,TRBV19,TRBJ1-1,CASSQAWDTEAFF,TGTGCCAGTAGCCAGGCCTGGGACACTGAAGCTTTCTTT
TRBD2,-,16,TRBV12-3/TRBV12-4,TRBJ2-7,CASSPTGTSGGYEQYF,TGTGCCAGCAGCCCAACCGGGACTAGCGGGGGCTACGAGCAGTACTTC
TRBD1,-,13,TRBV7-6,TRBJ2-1,CASSLRGRDEQFF,TGTGCCAGCAGCTTAAGGGGGCGGGATGAGCAGTTCTTC
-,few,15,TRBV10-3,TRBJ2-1,CAISESGLSYNEQFF,TGTGCCATCAGTGAGTCCGGGCTCTCCTACAATGAGCAGTTCTTC
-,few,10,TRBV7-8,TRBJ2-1,CASSLVEQFF,TGTGCCAGCAGCTTAGTGGAGCAGTTCTTC
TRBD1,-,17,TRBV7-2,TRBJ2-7,CASSPTGGNRRSYEQYF,TGTGCCAGCAGCCCAACAGGGGGAAACAGGAGAAGTTACGAGCAGTACTTC
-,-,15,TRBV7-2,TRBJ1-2,CASSFTGAGRVGYTF,TGTGCCAGCAGCTTTACCGGGGCGGGGAGGGTCGGCTACACCTTC
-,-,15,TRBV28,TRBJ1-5,CASSLWRVGNQPQHF,TGTGCCAGCAGCCTGTGGAGAGTTGGCAATCAGCCCCAGCATTTT
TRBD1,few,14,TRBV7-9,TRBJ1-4,CASSPDRGVIQLFF,TGTGCCAGCAGCCCGGACAGGGGAGTTATTCAACTGTTTTTT
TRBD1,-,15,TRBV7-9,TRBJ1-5,CASSWGTGQNQPQHF,TGTGCCAGCAGCTGGGGGACAGGCCAAAATCAGCCCCAGCATTTT
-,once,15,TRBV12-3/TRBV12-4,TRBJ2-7,CASKRTGQKAYEQYF,TGTGCCAGCAAAAGAACCGGACAGAAGGCCTACGAGCAGTACTTC
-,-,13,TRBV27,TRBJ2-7,CASSLAGSHEQYF,TGTGCCAGCAGTTTAGCAGGGAGCCACGAGCAGTACTTC
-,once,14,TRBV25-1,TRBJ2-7,CASSPFAGPYEQYF,TGTGCCAGCAGTCCCTTTGCCGGGCCCTACGAGCAGTACTTC
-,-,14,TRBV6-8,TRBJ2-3,CASSLVGVADTQYF,TGTGCCAGCTCTCTTGTCGGGGTAGCGGATACGCAGTATTTT
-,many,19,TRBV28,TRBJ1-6,CASNGATKGGELYNSPLHF,TGTGCCAGCAACGGCGCCACTAAGGGGGGGGAACTATATAATTCACCCCTCCACTTT
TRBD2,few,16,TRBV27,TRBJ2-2,CASRGSGGSSTGELFF,TGTGCCAGCCGAGGTAGCGGGGGGTCGAGCACCGGGGAGCTGTTTTTT
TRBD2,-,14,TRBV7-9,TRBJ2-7,CASSSGIRDYEQYF,TGTGCCAGCAGTAGCGGGATTCGGGACTACGAGCAGTACTTC
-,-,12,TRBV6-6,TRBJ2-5,CASSYSIRQQYF,TGTGCCAGCAGTTACTCGATCCGCCAGCAGTACTTC
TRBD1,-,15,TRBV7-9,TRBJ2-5,CASSLRTGDGETQYF,TGTGCCAGCAGCTTAAGGACAGGGGACGGAGAGACCCAGTACTTC
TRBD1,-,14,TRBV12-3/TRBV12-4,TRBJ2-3,CASSLTGGFDTQYF,TGTGCCAGCAGTTTAACAGGGGGGTTCGATACGCAGTATTTT
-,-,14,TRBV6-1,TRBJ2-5,CASSNQVHLETQYF,TGTGCCAGCAGTAACCAGGTCCACCTTGAGACCCAGTACTTC
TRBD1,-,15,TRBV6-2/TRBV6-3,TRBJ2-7,CASSNPVGTGNEQYF,TGTGCCAGCAGCAATCCGGTCGGGACAGGGAACGAGCAGTACTTC
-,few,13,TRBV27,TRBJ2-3,CASSLYSGSTQYF,TGTGCCAGCAGTTTGTATTCAGGGAGTACGCAGTATTTT